Here is one TCR beta chain with its context. Which antigen it targets is not known. No much larger clone exists at a distance of one base, and base qualities are not known. Libraries came from 5' RACE. The reads were generated on an Illumina HiSeq 2500. A second PCR of roughly 7 to 12 cycles was performed with a sample-barcoded 5' primer and a J-beta primer mix. A template-switch 5' adaptor carrying 12 random nucleotides introduced a unique molecular identifier onto each TCR beta cDNA molecule. At least 2.5 million CDR3-containing paired-end reads were obtained from each sample. All of the RNA was converted into first-strand cDNA using the Mint cDNA synthesis kit, with a TRBC-specific oligonucleotide serving as the primer. After uracil-DNA glycosylase treatment, a first 18-cycle PCR used universal primers M1SS and BC2_uni_R on all cDNA. Processing in the source paper ran as follows. For normalization, 1 million high-quality reads, each with a distinct molecular identifier, were randomly selected from each sample. Reads with shared molecular identifiers were discarded instead of being binned into consensus sequences. CDR3 identification, clonotype clustering and error correction used MiTCR with a Q25 quality threshold and the strictest error-elimination algorithm. Lower-bound total TCR beta diversity was estimated with a nonparametric unseen species model using Euler transformation. TCRdb reprocessing: public reads trimmed at Q25 with fastp, clones called with MiXCR, in-frame beta chains kept. A single entry per CDR3 protein holds the most common genes and DNA from its merged rows. TCRdb's processing, not the authors' own work, is the source of the V and J calls. The sample table records about 640,000 distinct CDR3 sequences; under 70% of these occur just once. Of the sample, around 37% falls within the top ten clones.

Systemically healthy Caucasian individuals from Russia, around 38 in total and aged about 6 to 100 years, were included as donors. Each donor gave approximately 9.3 milliliters of peripheral blood, collected into EDTA-treated Vacutainer tubes. Ficoll-Paque density-gradient centrifugation was used to isolate PBMCs, with at least 6 million per sample. Trizol reagent was used to extract total RNA from PBMCs, with at least 5.5 micrograms per sample. Naive CD45RAhigh/CD27high T cell percentages were measured by flow cytometry on a PBMC aliquot from every donor. These data belong to a study of blood T cells in healthy people across ages (dated by TCRdb to about 2015). In terms of the full investigation: Template switching captured roughly one uniquely barcoded TCR beta cDNA molecule per two T cells in model experiments. Using deep sequencing normalized with unique cDNA molecular identifiers, the study measured how TCR beta repertoire diversity changes with age. Four age groups were formed from the donors: young (average approximately 15 years), middle-aged (roughly 38), aged (more than 55) and long-lived (82). To avoid experimental bias, donors of different ages were randomly spread across the sequencing lanes. The study analyzed two additional independent replicas of 1 million unique cDNA reads from the same blood draw for two donors, one aged 18 to 30 and one aged 80 or older.

The CDR3 numbers 15 residues from cysteine through phenylalanine. This entry keeps only the CDR3 DNA: 45 bases, framed from base 1. V lost 7 bases and J lost 5 bases; the stretch between them is 17 bases long. CDR1 and CDR2 were assigned from the germline V gene as MDHEN and SYDVKM. The full study reports these points: Estimates of total diversity based on one million sequenced T cells were considered lower bounds and underestimates. Because donor CMV infection status was unknown, age-related changes in expanded clonotypes were potentially confounded. The percentage of naive T cells measured by flow cytometry correlated strongly with observed TCR beta diversity. Because profiling used bulk unsorted PBMCs, naive and antigen-experienced compartments could not be compared conclusively. The long-lived group showed more naive CD4+ T cells, fewer expanded clones and increased TCR diversity than the aged group, suggesting age selection. Observed TCR beta diversity per million T cells fell roughly linearly with age, and a significant reduction was already apparent by age around 40.

The chain links TRBV28 with TRBJ1-4; the D gene is possibly TRBD1, with 6 bases matching. Sequencing input: blood. This sequence was found in a man between 60 and 70 years old in good health. This receptor carries the CDR3 CASNSGGRGNEKLFF. The nucleotides are TGTGCCAGCAACAGTGGGGGGAGGGGGAATGAAAAACTGTTTTTT.